These 25 T cell receptor beta chains were all obtained from the same sample, sequenced in a study of Japanese encephalitis immunity and Zika vaccine responses (TCRdb year 2021). Library prep was done by 5' RACE. Sequencing used an Illumina MiSeq. The raw public reads went through TCRdb reprocessing: fastp at Q25, MiXCR clone calling, in-frame beta chains kept. Every CDR3 protein is listed once, alongside the most common genes and DNA of its rows. The sample yields a few hundred distinct CDR3 sequences; roughly 3% were counted once. Approximately 20% of the sample is in the top ten clones. After labeling with CellTrace CFSE, PBMCs were cultured for roughly 6 days in RPMI containing approximately 8% human serum along with peptide pools, each at around 1 ug/mL. Sample: antigen-activated CD8+ T cells from blood, cultured, taken during a Zika inactivated vaccine study. The receptors here all came from an adult man who received an inactivated Zika virus vaccine.

This clonotype is categorized as large. J is TRBJ2-7 and V is TRBV4-3, with 7 bases lining up with TRBD1. V lost 1 base to trimming and J lost 3 bases; unmatched junction nucleotides: 6. Germline V gives CDR1 LGHNA, CDR2 YSLEER. The CDR3 consists of 15 residues. The CDR3 DNA is TGCGCCAGCAGCCAAGTACAGGGGCAGAGCTACGAGCAGTACTTC. Its translation is CASSQVQGQSYEQYF.

Judged by abundance, this clonotype is medium-sized. Here the CDR3 DNA reads TGTGCCAGCAGTTACTCGAGGACGGGTAACTATGGCTACACCTTC. It specifies CASSYSRTGNYGYTF. V is TRBV6-2 or TRBV6-3 and J is TRBJ1-2; D is ambiguous. Trimming stripped 0 bases from V and 1 base from J, with 9 bases between. The CDR3 spans 15 residues. Germline V lookup: CDR1 MNHEY, CDR2 SVGEGT.

This clonotype is labeled as large. This chain joins TRBV5-1 and TRBJ2-1, with 12 bases identical to TRBD2. Germline V gene lookup returns CDR1 SGHRS and CDR2 YFSETQ. V lost 4 bases to trimming and J lost 6 bases; unmatched junction nucleotides: 8. The CDR3 spans 16 residues. CDR3 sequence: CASSGLAGGLSNEQFF. The CDR3 DNA follows: TGCGCCAGCAGCGGCCTAGCGGGGGGGCTATCCAATGAGCAGTTCTTC.

This clonotype is large in the sample. The rearrangement uses TRBV27 and TRBJ1-4, with TRBD1 identical over 7 bases. The germline CDR1 and CDR2 sequences are MNHEY and SMNVEV (reference sequence). The J segment lost 7 bases and the V segment lost 0 bases, leaving 14 bases of the junction unmatched. This CDR3 contains 18 residues. The chain's CDR3 is CASSLSVGFRGLGEKLFF. In DNA form, the CDR3 reads TGTGCCAGCAGTTTATCAGTTGGTTTTAGGGGGCTAGGTGAAAAACTGTTTTTT.

This clonotype is hyperexpanded. The rearrangement links TRBV4-3 to TRBJ1-1; D may be TRBD1 (5 bases). CDR1 is LGHNA and CDR2 is YSLEER in the germline V gene. The CDR3 has 16 amino acids. V was shortened by 4 bases and J by 0 bases, with 15 bases between the two germline ends. The DNA of the CDR3 is TGCGCCAGCAGCCTCCGGGACTTAGGGATGAACACTGAAGCTTTCTTT. As protein: CASSLRDLGMNTEAFF.

Within the sample, this clonotype is large. This chain links TRBV4-3 with TRBJ1-2; D is unresolved. CDR1 is LGHNA, CDR2 YSLEER, per germline. With 0 bases removed from V and 3 bases from J, the gap between germline ends came to 2 bases. This CDR3 has 12 residues. The CDR3 nucleotides are TGCGCCAGCAGCCAAGATGACTATGGCTACACCTTC. This encodes CASSQDDYGYTF.

This clonotype is categorized as medium-sized (0.01 to 0.1%). The chain combines TRBV3-2 with TRBJ2-7; the tabulated D call, TRBD1, remains unverified against the DNA. TRBV3-2 is annotated as a pseudogene. The CDR3 has 16 residues. The CDR3 region has the DNA TGTGCCAGCAGCCAAGATTCAAGCCAGGGTAGCCCCGAGCAGTACGTC. The encoded protein is CASSQDSSQGSPEQYV.

This clonotype rates as large. The genes are TRBV4-3 and TRBJ2-7, with D perhaps TRBD2 (5 bases). The V end lost 5 bases, the J end lost 2 bases, and 16 bases lay between the germline ends. The CDR3 sequence is 15 residues long. Germline V gene sequence: CDR1 LGHNA, CDR2 YSLEER. The CDR3 coding sequence is TGCGCCAGCAGCTTAGTCTGGGGAGATACCTACGAGCAGTACGTC. Translating gives CASSLVWGDTYEQYV.

This clonotype is judged large. The chain links TRBV4-3 to TRBJ1-1; D may be TRBD1 (5 bases). V lost 2 bases to trimming and J lost 5 bases, with 21 bases between them. CDR3 length: 17 amino acids. CDR1 and CDR2 (germline): LGHNA, YSLEER. CDR3 protein: CASSQLVARGVETEAFF. The CDR3 DNA sequence: TGCGCCAGCAGCCAACTTGTGGCCCGGGGCGTAGAGACTGAAGCTTTCTTT.

By share, this clonotype counts as large. This chain links TRBV4-3 with TRBJ2-7; no definite D call. The length of the CDR3 is 14 residues. The germline CDR1 and CDR2 sequences are LGHNA and YSLEER. Trimming shortened V by 1 base and J by 3 bases, and 10 bases separated the two germline ends. This CDR3 is CASSQGEEGYEQYF. CDR3 nucleotide sequence: TGCGCCAGCAGCCAAGGTGAGGAAGGCTACGAGCAGTACTTC.

By proportion, this clonotype is large. This rearrangement joins TRBV4-3 to TRBJ1-1; D perhaps matches TRBD1 (5 bases). Germline V gene data show CDR1 as LGHNA and CDR2 as YSLEER. V was pared by 1 base and J by 8 bases, with 11 bases between. This CDR3 has 13 residues. The CDR3 region has the DNA TGCGCCAGCAGCCAAGTGGGGGGATTCGAAGCTTTCTTT. Its protein is CASSQVGGFEAFF.

The V gene is TRBV28, the J gene TRBJ2-7; 8 bases match TRBD1. This CDR3 is built from 15 residues. CDR1 MDHEN and CDR2 SYDVKM come from the germline V gene. Trimming removed 6 bases from V and 2 bases from J; junction bases left unmatched: 9. CDR3 amino acids: CASSRAQTGAYEQYV. CDR3 bases: TGTGCCAGCAGCCGAGCCCAGACAGGGGCCTACGAGCAGTACGTC.

By share of the sample, this clonotype is large. In nucleotides, the CDR3 is TGCGCCAGCAGCCTGACCTACAATGAGCAGTTCTTC. This encodes CASSLTYNEQFF. The chain carries TRBV4-3 and TRBJ2-1; D unresolved. Germline-derived CDR1 and CDR2 are LGHNA and YSLEER. The CDR3 extends over 12 amino acids. Deletions cut 4 bases from V and 2 bases from J, with 3 bases between.

This clonotype is judged large. In nucleotides, the CDR3 is TGTGCCAGCAGTCGTCCCCCAGCGGGGGCCGGGGAGCTGTTTTTT. Translated: CASSRPPAGAGELFF. The V and J genes are TRBV2 and TRBJ2-2; 8 bases line up with TRBD2. The germline CDR1 and CDR2 sequences are SNHLY and FYNNEI. CDR3 length equals 15 residues. J gave up 6 bases and V 5 bases, and 8 bases lay outside the gene matches. The full variable domain, in which reference TRBV2 and TRBJ2-2 provide the parts outside the CDR3, is EPEVTQTPSHQVTQMGQEVILRCVPISNHLYFYWYRQILGQKVEFLVSFYNNEISEKSEIFDDQFSVERPDGSNFTLKIRSTKLEDSAMYFCASSRPPAGAGELFFGEGSRLTVL.

This clonotype is large by share. The chain carries TRBV4-3 and TRBJ1-2; no firm D call. V lost 4 bases to trimming and J lost 1 base, with 13 bases between them. The CDR3 length is 15 residues. Germline lookup yields CDR1 LGHNA and CDR2 YSLEER. This chain's CDR3 is CASSLLGGDNYGYTF. CDR3 bases: TGCGCCAGCAGCCTATTAGGCGGGGATAACTATGGCTACACCTTC.

By frequency in the sample, this clonotype is medium-sized. This chain joins TRBV24-1 and TRBJ1-2; perhaps TRBD1 as D (5 bases). V lost 1 base and J 6 bases, leaving 8 bases between the germline ends. The CDR3 extends over 13 amino acids. Germline V gene data show CDR1 as KGHDR and CDR2 as SFDVKD. For the CDR3, the DNA is TGTGCCACCAGTGATTTCGGGGGAAATGGCTACACCTTC. Protein sequence: CATSDFGGNGYTF.

This clonotype ranks as large. The V and J genes are TRBV7-6 and TRBJ1-5; unclear D gene. This CDR3 is 14 amino acids long. Trimming stripped 6 bases from V and 6 bases from J, with 15 bases between. Germline V gene data show CDR1 as SGHVS and CDR2 as FNYEAQ. This chain's CDR3 is CASSRDGLPQPQHF. In DNA form, the CDR3 reads TGTGCCAGCAGTCGCGACGGACTCCCTCAGCCCCAGCATTTT.

Within the sample, this clonotype is medium-sized. The rearrangement joins TRBV27 to TRBJ1-6; TRBD1 matches 8 bases. This CDR3 has 14 amino acids. Germline CDR1 reads MNHEY; CDR2 reads SMNVEV (reference sequence). V gave up 7 bases and J gave up 9 bases; unmatched junction bases: 8. The CDR3 DNA reads as TGTGCCAGCACCCCGGGACAGGAAGGTTCACCCCTCCACTTT. This encodes CASTPGQEGSPLHF.

The chain recombines TRBV20-1 with TRBJ2-1; 8 bases agree with TRBD1. CDR3 size: 13 residues. V trimming: 5 bases; J trimming: 6 bases; junction bases outside the gene matches: 6. Per the germline V gene, CDR1 is DFQATT and CDR2 is SNEGSKA (reference sequence). For the CDR3, the DNA is TGCAGTGCTCCCCTCGGGACAGGCAATGAGCAGTTCTTC. Amino acids: CSAPLGTGNEQFF.

This clonotype is labeled as medium-sized. A single base separates this from a much larger clone, so it may be a read error. The CDR3 sequence is CASRLVGAPSGELFF. The CDR3 region has the DNA TGCGCCAGCAGACTAGTGGGGGCGCCGAGCGGGGAGCTGTTTTTT. The chain combines TRBV4-3 with TRBJ2-2; weak D call: TRBD1 (6 bases). CDR1 is LGHNA and CDR2 is YSLEER in the germline V gene. The CDR3 length is 15 residues. Trimming cost V 6 bases and J 7 bases, with 18 bases left between them.

By sample share, this clonotype is hyperexpanded (1% or more). The chain couples TRBV4-1 to TRBJ2-5; D might be TRBD2 (6 bases). This CDR3 spans 15 amino acids. V lost 3 bases to trimming and J lost 2 bases, with 13 bases between them. Looked up from germline, CDR1 is MGHRA and CDR2 is YSYEKL. The CDR3 loop is CASSQVAEGQETQYF. In DNA form, the CDR3 reads TGCGCCAGCAGCCAGGTAGCGGAAGGGCAAGAGACCCAGTACTTC.

This clonotype was found a few times. The V gene is TRBV7-2, the J gene TRBJ2-3; 9 nucleotides match TRBD2. V dropped 6 bases and J dropped 7; count of bases not matched to a gene: 14. Germline CDR1 and CDR2: SGHTA and FQGNSA. The CDR3 sequence is 16 residues long. CDR3 in amino acids: CASRGGLAGYPNTQYF. The CDR3 nucleotides read TGTGCCAGCAGGGGGGGTCTAGCGGGGTACCCCAATACGCAGTATTTT.

This clonotype counts as hyperexpanded. The chain has TRBV4-3 and TRBJ2-1, with D maybe TRBD1 (6 bases). Germline CDR1 reads LGHNA; CDR2 reads YSLEER. Trimming took off 1 base at V and 9 bases at J, with 10 bases between the two ends. The CDR3 spans 13 residues. The CDR3 region is CASSQAGEVEQFF. For the CDR3, the DNA is TGCGCCAGCAGCCAAGCAGGGGAAGTTGAGCAGTTCTTC.

This clonotype is termed large. The gene calls are TRBV4-3 and TRBJ2-2; 8 nucleotides line up with TRBD2. Per germline, CDR1 LGHNA and CDR2 YSLEER. CDR3 size: 14 residues. The junction had 6 bases not matched to a gene; V was cut back by 4 bases and J by 8 bases. CDR3 amino acids: CASSLAGMEGELFF. As DNA, the CDR3 is TGCGCCAGCAGCCTAGCGGGGATGGAGGGGGAGCTGTTTTTT.

This clonotype is judged large (0.1 to 1%). This rearrangement joins TRBV4-3 to TRBJ2-1; 9 bases agree with TRBD1. From germline, CDR1 is LGHNA and CDR2 YSLEER. J was trimmed by 8 bases and V by 6 bases; bases with no gene match: 14. The CDR3 is made up of 16 amino acids. The CDR3 loop is CASSYVQGARGDEQFF. DNA for the CDR3: TGCGCCAGCAGTTACGTACAGGGGGCGCGTGGGGATGAGCAGTTCTTC.